This is a list of T cell receptor beta chains from one sample in a study of blood T cell repertoires in COVID-19. Profiling relied on immunoSEQ multiplex PCR, and the TCRdb table lists in-frame clones only, not all of them. Among about 48,000 clones, 85% to 90% were seen once, and the ten largest hold approximately 2.5%. The sample was peripheral blood. Source of these receptors: a woman of 80 years or more with COVID-19, enrolled during active disease. The CDR3 runs from the conserved cysteine through the conserved F or W. The order of the fields is V gene, J gene, D gene, clone size, CDR3 protein, CDR3 DNA. D genes are given only for firm matches. Size tells how often a clone was seen (once, few, many) or the class of an expanded clone, and some rows leave it out.

TRBV2	TRBJ1-2	NA	NA	CASSDGPLYGYTF	TGTGCCAGCAGTGATGGCCCCCTCTATGGCTACACCTTC
TRBV11-2	TRBJ1-6	NA	NA	CASSLFRDSPLHF	TGTGCCAGCAGCTTATTTCGGGATTCACCCCTCCACTTT
TRBV25-1	TRBJ1-2	NA	NA	CASSAPGARDYGYTF	TGTGCCAGCAGTGCTCCAGGGGCGAGGGACTATGGCTACACCTTC
TRBV7-9	TRBJ1-2	NA	NA	CASSRLTGRVGGYTF	TGTGCCAGCAGCCGACTCACGGGCAGGGTTGGTGGCTACACCTTC
TRBV19	TRBJ1-6	NA	NA	CASSLEAINSPLHF	TGTGCCAGTAGTCTGGAGGCAATAAATTCACCCCTCCACTTT
TRBV7-9	TRBJ2-5	TRBD1	NA	CASSQGQGGETQYF	TGTGCCAGCAGCCAAGGACAGGGGGGAGAGACCCAGTACTTC
TRBV24-1	TRBJ2-5	TRBD2	few	CATSDLQPSGGAETQYF	TGTGCCACCAGTGATTTGCAGCCTAGCGGGGGGGCGGAGACCCAGTACTTC
TRBV10-3	TRBJ2-3	TRBD2	NA	CAISGGLAGTDTQYF	TGTGCCATCAGTGGAGGGCTAGCGGGCACAGATACGCAGTATTTT
TRBV2	TRBJ1-1	TRBD1	once	CARTTGQNTEAFF	TGTGCCAGAACGACAGGGCAGAACACTGAAGCTTTCTTT
TRBV7-2	TRBJ1-1	NA	NA	CASSQAGLNTEAFF	TGTGCCAGCAGCCAAGCAGGGTTGAACACTGAAGCTTTCTTT
TRBV11-2	TRBJ2-1	NA	NA	CASSLQTSLRSYNEQFF	TGTGCCAGCAGCCTCCAGACTAGTTTGCGCTCCTACAATGAGCAGTTCTTC
TRBV6-2/TRBV6-3	TRBJ2-5	NA	NA	CASTPRGSPLETQYF	TGTGCCAGCACCCCCCGGGGTAGCCCCCTAGAGACCCAGTACTTC
TRBV6-5	TRBJ2-7	TRBD1	NA	CASRSDRRTYEQYF	TGTGCCAGCAGATCGGACAGGAGGACCTACGAGCAGTACTTC
TRBV28	TRBJ1-5	TRBD1	NA	CASSPSGQGSQPQHF	TGTGCCAGCTCACCCTCTGGACAGGGGAGTCAGCCCCAGCATTTT
TRBV19	TRBJ1-1	NA	once	CASNPQGLNTEAFF	TGTGCCAGCAACCCACAGGGCTTGAACACTGAAGCTTTCTTT
TRBV5-1	TRBJ1-2	NA	NA	CASSSLLSGYTF	TGCGCCAGCAGCTCCCTCCTTTCTGGCTACACCTTC
TRBV7-2	TRBJ1-2	NA	NA	CASSIERGGFGYTF	TGTGCCAGCAGCATAGAGAGGGGGGGCTTTGGCTACACCTTC
TRBV4-2	TRBJ1-1	TRBD1	NA	CASSRGIKGQGENTEAFF	TGTGCCAGCAGCCGTGGAATCAAAGGACAGGGGGAGAACACTGAAGCTTTCTTT
TRBV7-9	TRBJ2-3	TRBD2	few	CASSPTHPILAGATDTQYF	TGTGCCAGCAGCCCCACACACCCAATACTAGCGGGAGCCACAGATACGCAGTATTTT
TRBV20-1	TRBJ1-1	NA	NA	CSARMNTEAFF	TGCAGTGCCAGGATGAACACTGAAGCTTTCTTT
TRBV5-1	TRBJ1-6	NA	NA	CASSLGQVEDTLHF	TGCGCCAGCAGCTTGGGACAGGTCGAGGATACCCTCCACTTT
TRBV11-3	TRBJ2-5	NA	NA	CASSGLFQETQYF	TGTGCCAGCAGTGGACTATTTCAAGAGACCCAGTACTTC
TRBV2	TRBJ1-1	NA	few	CASSEAGGNTEAFF	TGTGCCAGCAGTGAAGCGGGGGGGAACACTGAAGCTTTCTTT
TRBV7-9	TRBJ1-2	NA	NA	CASSPGTGGYLDGYTF	TGTGCCAGCAGCCCAGGGACGGGGGGTTATTTAGATGGCTACACCTTC
TRBV12-3/TRBV12-4	TRBJ1-1	NA	NA	CASSFESPTAFF	TGTGCCAGCAGTTTCGAGTCTCCCACGGCTTTCTTT
TRBV6-5	TRBJ2-7	TRBD2	NA	CASTRTSGDYEQYF	TGTGCCAGCACCAGGACTAGCGGAGACTACGAGCAGTACTTC
TRBV7-2	TRBJ1-1	NA	NA	CASSRFLSPEAFF	TGTGCCAGCAGCCGCTTTTTGAGTCCTGAAGCTTTCTTT
TRBV11-2	TRBJ1-2	NA	NA	CASSLDLMRYGYTF	TGTGCCAGCAGCTTAGATCTTATGCGGTATGGCTACACCTTC
TRBV12-5	TRBJ1-5	NA	once	CATGRDDQPQHF	TGTGCTACGGGCAGGGATGATCAGCCCCAGCATTTT
TRBV4-2	TRBJ1-6	TRBD1	NA	CASSQTIKGTVFRTGNSPLHF	TGTGCCAGCAGCCAAACTATTAAAGGGACAGTGTTTAGGACGGGAAATTCACCCCTCCACTTT
TRBV15	TRBJ2-7	NA	NA	CATSRDVAGRTYEQYF	TGTGCCACCAGCAGAGATGTGGCAGGGAGGACCTACGAGCAGTACTTC
TRBV2	TRBJ1-2	TRBD1	NA	CASSGQQGRYGYTF	TGTGCCAGCAGTGGACAACAGGGGCGCTATGGCTACACCTTC
TRBV12-3/TRBV12-4	TRBJ2-1	NA	NA	CASSFGGYNEQFF	TGTGCCAGCAGTTTCGGAGGTTACAATGAGCAGTTCTTC
TRBV6-4	TRBJ1-3	NA	NA	CASSDEGRRGNTIYF	TGTGCCAGCAGTGACGAGGGCCGGAGGGGAAACACCATATATTTT
TRBV9	TRBJ1-3	NA	NA	CASSVGEGHASGNTIYF	TGTGCCAGCAGCGTAGGGGAGGGGCACGCCTCTGGAAACACCATATATTTT
TRBV6-6	TRBJ2-7	NA	NA	CASSYSAERYEQYF	TGTGCCAGCAGTTACTCCGCAGAGCGCTACGAGCAGTACTTC
TRBV6-5	TRBJ2-5	NA	NA	CASSANRLGETQYF	TGTGCCAGCAGCGCCAACAGGTTAGGGGAGACCCAGTACTTC
TRBV7-7	TRBJ2-5	TRBD2	NA	CASSLAGEGETQYF	TGTGCTAGCAGCTTAGCGGGAGAAGGAGAGACCCAGTACTTC
TRBV9	TRBJ1-1	TRBD1	once	CASSVSGTGPMNTEAFF	TGTGCCAGCAGCGTATCCGGGACAGGCCCAATGAACACTGAAGCTTTCTTT
TRBV6-5	TRBJ1-5	TRBD1	NA	CASSSLDRGSNQPQHF	TGTGCCAGCAGTTCCCTGGACAGGGGTTCCAATCAGCCCCAGCATTTT
TRBV5-4	TRBJ2-1	TRBD2	NA	CASSLEVLAGVGYEQFF	TGTGCCAGCAGCTTGGAGGTCCTAGCGGGAGTGGGGTATGAGCAGTTCTTC
TRBV7-2	TRBJ2-7	NA	NA	CASSLMDSSYEQYF	TGTGCCAGCAGCTTAATGGACAGTTCCTACGAGCAGTACTTC
TRBV5-1	TRBJ1-4	NA	NA	CASSLGGRNEKLFF	TGCGCCAGCAGCTTGGGGGGCCGAAATGAAAAACTGTTTTTT
TRBV5-1	TRBJ2-7	NA	NA	CASSFGTAYEQYF	TGCGCCAGCAGCTTCGGGACTGCCTACGAGCAGTACTTC
TRBV9	TRBJ2-2	TRBD2	NA	CASKMGGTGELFF	TGTGCCAGCAAGATGGGGGGGACCGGGGAGCTGTTTTTT
TRBV11-2	TRBJ2-7	NA	NA	CASSFSQGPYEQYF	TGTGCCAGCAGCTTTTCACAGGGTCCATACGAGCAGTACTTC
TRBV6-5	TRBJ1-5	TRBD1	NA	CASRPDRGNQPQHF	TGTGCCAGCAGACCAGACAGGGGAAATCAGCCCCAGCATTTT
TRBV2	TRBJ1-1	TRBD1	NA	CASSAQGANTEAFF	TGTGCCAGCAGTGCACAGGGGGCTAACACTGAAGCTTTCTTT
TRBV28	TRBJ1-3	NA	NA	CASSLMTGVSGNTIYF	TGTGCCAGCAGTCTAATGACAGGCGTCTCTGGAAACACCATATATTTT
TRBV10-3	TRBJ1-1	NA	NA	CAISTVQGSTEAFF	TGTGCCATCAGTACAGTACAGGGATCCACTGAAGCTTTCTTT
TRBV27	TRBJ1-5	NA	NA	CASSEYNQPQHF	TGTGCCAGCAGTGAGTACAATCAGCCCCAGCATTTT
TRBV19	TRBJ1-1	TRBD1	NA	CASSPLRTGGVGTEAFF	TGTGCCAGTAGTCCGCTCCGGACAGGGGGCGTGGGCACTGAAGCTTTCTTT
TRBV5-4	TRBJ2-5	NA	NA	CASTPSGIGGEETQYF	TGTGCCAGCACCCCAAGCGGGATAGGGGGAGAAGAGACCCAGTACTTC
TRBV5-5	TRBJ1-3	TRBD1	NA	CASSSRQGAPGNTIYF	TGTGCCAGCAGCTCCCGACAGGGGGCACCTGGAAACACCATATATTTT